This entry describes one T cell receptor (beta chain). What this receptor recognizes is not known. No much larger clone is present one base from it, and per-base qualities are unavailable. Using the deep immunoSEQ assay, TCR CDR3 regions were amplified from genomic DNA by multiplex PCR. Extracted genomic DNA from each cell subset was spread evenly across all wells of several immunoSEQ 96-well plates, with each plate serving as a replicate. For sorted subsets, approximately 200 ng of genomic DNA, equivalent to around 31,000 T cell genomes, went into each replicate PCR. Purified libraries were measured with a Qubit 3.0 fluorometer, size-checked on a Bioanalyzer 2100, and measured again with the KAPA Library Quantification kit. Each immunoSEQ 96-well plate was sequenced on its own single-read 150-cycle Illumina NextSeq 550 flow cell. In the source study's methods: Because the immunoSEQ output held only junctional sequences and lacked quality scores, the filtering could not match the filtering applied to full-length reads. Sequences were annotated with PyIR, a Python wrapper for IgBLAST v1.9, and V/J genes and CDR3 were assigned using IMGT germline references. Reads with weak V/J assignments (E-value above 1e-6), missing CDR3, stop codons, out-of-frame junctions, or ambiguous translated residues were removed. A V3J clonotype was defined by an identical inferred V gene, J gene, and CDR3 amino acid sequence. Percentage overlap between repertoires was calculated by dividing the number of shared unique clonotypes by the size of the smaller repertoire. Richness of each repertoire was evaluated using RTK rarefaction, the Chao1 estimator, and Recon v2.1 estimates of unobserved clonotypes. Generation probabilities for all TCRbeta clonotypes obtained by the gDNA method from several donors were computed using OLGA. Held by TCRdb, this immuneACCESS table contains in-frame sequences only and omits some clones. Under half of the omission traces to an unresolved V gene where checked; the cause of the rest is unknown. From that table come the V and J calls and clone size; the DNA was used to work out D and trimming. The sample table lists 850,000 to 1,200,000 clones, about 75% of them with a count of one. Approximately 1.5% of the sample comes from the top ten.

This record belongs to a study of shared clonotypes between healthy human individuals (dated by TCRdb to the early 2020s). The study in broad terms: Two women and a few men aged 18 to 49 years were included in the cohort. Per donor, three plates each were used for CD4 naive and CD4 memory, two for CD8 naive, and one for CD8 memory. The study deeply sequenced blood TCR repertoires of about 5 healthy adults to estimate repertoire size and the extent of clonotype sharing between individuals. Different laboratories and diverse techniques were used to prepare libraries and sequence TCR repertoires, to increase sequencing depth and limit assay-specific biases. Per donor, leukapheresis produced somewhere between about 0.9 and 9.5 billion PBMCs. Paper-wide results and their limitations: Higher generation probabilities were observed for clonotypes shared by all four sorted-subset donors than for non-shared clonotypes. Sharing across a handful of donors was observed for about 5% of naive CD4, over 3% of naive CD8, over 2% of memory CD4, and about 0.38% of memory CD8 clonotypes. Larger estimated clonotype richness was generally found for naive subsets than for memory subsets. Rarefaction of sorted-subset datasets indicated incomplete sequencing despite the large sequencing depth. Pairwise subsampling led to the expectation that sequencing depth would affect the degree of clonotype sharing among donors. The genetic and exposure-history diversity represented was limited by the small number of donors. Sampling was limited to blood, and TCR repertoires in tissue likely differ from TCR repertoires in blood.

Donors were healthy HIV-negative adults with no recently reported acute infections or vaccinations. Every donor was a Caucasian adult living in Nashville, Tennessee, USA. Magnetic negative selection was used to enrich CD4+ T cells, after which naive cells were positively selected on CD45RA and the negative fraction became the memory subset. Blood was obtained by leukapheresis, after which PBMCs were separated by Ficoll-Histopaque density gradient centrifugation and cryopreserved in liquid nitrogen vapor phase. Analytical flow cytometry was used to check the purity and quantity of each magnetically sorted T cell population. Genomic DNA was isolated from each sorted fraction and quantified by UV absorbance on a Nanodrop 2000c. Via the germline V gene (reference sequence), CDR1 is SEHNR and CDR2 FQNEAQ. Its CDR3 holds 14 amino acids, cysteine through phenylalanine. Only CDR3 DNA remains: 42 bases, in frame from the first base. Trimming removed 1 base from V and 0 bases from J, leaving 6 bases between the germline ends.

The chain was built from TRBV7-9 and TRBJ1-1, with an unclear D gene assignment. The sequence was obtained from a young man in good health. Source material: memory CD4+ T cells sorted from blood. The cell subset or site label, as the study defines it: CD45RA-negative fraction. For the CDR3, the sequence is CASSLESVNTEAFF. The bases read TGTGCCAGCAGCTTAGAGTCCGTGAACACTGAAGCTTTCTTT.